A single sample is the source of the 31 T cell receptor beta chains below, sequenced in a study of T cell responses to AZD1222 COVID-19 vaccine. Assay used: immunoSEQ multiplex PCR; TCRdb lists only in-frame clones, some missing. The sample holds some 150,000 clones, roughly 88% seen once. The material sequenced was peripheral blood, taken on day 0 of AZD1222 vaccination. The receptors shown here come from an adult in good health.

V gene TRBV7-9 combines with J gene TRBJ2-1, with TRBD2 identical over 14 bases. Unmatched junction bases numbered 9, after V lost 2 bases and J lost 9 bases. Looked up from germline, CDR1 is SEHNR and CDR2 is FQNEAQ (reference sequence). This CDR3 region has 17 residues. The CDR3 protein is CASSLPQTSGRALEQFF. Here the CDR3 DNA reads TGTGCCAGCAGCTTACCCCAGACTAGCGGGAGGGCCCTTGAGCAGTTCTTC.

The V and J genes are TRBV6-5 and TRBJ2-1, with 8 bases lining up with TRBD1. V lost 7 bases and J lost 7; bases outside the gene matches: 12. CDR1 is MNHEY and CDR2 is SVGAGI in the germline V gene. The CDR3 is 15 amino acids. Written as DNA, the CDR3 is TGTGCCAGCAAACCTGTGGACAGGGCCAAGAATGAGCAGTTCTTC. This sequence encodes CASKPVDRAKNEQFF.

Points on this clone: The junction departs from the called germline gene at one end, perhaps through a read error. CDR3 DNA sequence: TGTGCCAGCACTGGAAAACGGTCCGGCACTGAAGTTTTCTTT. Its protein is CASTGKRSGTEVFF. The chain carries TRBV6-5 and TRBJ1-1; no firm D call. The germline V gene encodes CDR1 MNHEY and CDR2 SVGAGI. CDR3 length: 14 residues.

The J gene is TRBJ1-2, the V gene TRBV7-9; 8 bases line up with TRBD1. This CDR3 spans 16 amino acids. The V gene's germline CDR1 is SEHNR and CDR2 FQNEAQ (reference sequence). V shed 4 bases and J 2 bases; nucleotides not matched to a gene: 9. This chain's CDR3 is CASSSTIRTGNYGYTF. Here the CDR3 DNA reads TGTGCCAGCAGCTCTACCATTCGGACAGGGAACTATGGCTACACCTTC.

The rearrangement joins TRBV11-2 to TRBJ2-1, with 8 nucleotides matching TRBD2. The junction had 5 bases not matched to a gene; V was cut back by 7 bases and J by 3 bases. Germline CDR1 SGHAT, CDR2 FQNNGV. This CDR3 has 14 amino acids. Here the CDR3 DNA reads TGTGCCAGCAACAAGCGGGGGAACTACAATGAGCAGTTCTTC. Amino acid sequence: CASNKRGNYNEQFF.

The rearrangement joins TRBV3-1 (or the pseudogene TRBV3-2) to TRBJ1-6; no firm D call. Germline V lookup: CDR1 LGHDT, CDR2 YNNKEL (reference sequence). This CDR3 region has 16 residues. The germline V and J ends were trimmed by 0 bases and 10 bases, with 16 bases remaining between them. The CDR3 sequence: CASSQDSFRGRSPLHF. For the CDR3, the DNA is TGTGCCAGCAGCCAAGATAGCTTCCGGGGTCGGTCACCCCTCCACTTT.

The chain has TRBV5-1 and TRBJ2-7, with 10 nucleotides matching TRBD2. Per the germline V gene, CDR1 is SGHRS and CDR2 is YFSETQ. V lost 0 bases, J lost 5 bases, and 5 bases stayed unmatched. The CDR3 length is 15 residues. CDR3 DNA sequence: TGCGCCAGCAGCTTGGCTAGCGGGAGAATCGACGAGCAGTACTTC. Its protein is CASSLASGRIDEQYF.

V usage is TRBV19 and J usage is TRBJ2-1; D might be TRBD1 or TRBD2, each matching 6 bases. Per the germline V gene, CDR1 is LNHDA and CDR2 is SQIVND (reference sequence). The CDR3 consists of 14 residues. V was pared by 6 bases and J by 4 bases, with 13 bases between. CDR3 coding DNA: TGTGCCAGTAGGGGGGGCGCGAAGTACAATGAGCAGTTCTTC. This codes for CASRGGAKYNEQFF.

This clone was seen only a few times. Written as DNA, the CDR3 is TGTGCCAGCAGCTTTTTCTGGGACAGGGACTCCTACGAGCAGTACTTC. It codes for CASSFFWDRDSYEQYF. The chain has TRBV11-2 and TRBJ2-7; 9 positions match TRBD1. V lost 3 bases and J lost 0; bases outside the gene matches: 6. Germline assignment: CDR1 SGHAT and CDR2 FQNNGV. This CDR3 has 16 amino acids.

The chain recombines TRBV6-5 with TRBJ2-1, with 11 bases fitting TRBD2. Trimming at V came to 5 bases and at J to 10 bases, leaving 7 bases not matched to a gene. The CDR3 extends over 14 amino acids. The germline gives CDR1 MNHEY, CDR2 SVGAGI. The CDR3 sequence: CASSRSLAGEEQFF. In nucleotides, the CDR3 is TGTGCCAGCAGTCGGTCACTAGCGGGAGAAGAGCAGTTCTTC.

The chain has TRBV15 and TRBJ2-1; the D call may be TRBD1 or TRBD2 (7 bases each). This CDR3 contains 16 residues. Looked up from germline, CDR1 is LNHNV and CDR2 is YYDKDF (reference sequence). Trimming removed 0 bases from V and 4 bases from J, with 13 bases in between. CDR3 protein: CATSRETGRVYNEQFF. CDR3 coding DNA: TGTGCCACCAGCAGAGAGACAGGGAGGGTTTACAATGAGCAGTTCTTC.

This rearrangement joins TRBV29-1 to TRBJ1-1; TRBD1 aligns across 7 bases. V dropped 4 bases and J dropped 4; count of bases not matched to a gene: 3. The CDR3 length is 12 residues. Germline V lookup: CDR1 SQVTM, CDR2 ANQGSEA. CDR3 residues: CSVGQGPTEAFF. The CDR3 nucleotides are TGCAGCGTTGGACAGGGTCCCACTGAAGCTTTCTTT.

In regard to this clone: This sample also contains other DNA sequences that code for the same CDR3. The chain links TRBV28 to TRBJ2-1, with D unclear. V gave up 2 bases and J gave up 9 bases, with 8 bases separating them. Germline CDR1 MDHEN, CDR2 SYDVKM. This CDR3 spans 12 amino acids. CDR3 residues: CASSLLGGEQFF. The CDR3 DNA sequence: TGTGCCAGCAGTTTACTAGGTGGTGAGCAGTTCTTC.

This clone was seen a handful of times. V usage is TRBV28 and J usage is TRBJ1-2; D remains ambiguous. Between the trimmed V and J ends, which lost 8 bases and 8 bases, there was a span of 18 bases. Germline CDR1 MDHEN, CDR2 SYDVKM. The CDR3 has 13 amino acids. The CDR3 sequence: CASHTQGFVGYTF. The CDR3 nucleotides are TGTGCCAGCCACACGCAAGGATTCGTGGGCTACACCTTC.

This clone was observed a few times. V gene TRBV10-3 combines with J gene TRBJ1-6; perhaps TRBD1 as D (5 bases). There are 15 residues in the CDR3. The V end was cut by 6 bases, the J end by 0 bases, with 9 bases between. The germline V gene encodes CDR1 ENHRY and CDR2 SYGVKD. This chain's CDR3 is CAIRTDISYNSPLHF. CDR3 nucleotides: TGTGCCATCAGGACGGACATCTCCTATAATTCACCCCTCCACTTT.

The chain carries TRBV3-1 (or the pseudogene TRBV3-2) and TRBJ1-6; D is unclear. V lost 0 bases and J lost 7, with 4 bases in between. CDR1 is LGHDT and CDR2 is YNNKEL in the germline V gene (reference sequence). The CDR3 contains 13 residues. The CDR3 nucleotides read TGTGCCAGCAGCCAAGAAAGGAATTCACCCCTCCACTTT. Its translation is CASSQERNSPLHF.

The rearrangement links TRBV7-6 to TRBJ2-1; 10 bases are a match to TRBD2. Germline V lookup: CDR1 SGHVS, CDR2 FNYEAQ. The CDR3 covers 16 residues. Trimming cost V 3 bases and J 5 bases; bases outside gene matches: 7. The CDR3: CASSLGSAGGNNEQFF. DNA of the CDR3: TGTGCCAGCAGCTTGGGCTCAGCGGGGGGGAACAATGAGCAGTTCTTC.

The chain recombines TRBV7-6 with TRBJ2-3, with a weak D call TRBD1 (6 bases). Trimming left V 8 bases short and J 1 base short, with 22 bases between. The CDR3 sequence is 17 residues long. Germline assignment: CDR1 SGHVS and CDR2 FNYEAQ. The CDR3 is CASGSLLGGDGTDTQYF. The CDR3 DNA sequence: TGTGCCAGCGGCAGCTTACTTGGGGGCGATGGCACAGATACGCAGTATTTT.

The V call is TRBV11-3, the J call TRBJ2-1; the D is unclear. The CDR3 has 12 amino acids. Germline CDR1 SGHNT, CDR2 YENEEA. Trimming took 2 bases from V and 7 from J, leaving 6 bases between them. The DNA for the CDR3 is TGTGCCAGCAGCTTAAGCCGGAATGAGCAGTTCTTC. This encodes CASSLSRNEQFF.

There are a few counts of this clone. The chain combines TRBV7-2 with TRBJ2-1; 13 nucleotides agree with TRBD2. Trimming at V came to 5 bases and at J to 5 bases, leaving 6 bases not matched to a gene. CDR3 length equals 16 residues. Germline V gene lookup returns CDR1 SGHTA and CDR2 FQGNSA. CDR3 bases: TGTGCCAGCAGCCAACTAGCGGGAGGGTTAAACAATGAGCAGTTCTTC. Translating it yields CASSQLAGGLNNEQFF.

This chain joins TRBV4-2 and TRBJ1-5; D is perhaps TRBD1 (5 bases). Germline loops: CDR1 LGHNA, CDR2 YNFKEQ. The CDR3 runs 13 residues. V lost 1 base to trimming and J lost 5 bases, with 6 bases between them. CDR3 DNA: TGTGCCAGCAGCCAAGGGGACGATCAGCCCCAGCATTTT. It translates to CASSQGDDQPQHF.

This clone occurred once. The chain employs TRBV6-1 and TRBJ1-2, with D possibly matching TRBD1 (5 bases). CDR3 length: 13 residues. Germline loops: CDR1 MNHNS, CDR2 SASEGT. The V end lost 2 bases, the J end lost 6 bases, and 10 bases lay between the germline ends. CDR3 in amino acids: CASSEKGWNGYTF. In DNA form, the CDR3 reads TGTGCCAGCAGTGAAAAGGGGTGGAATGGCTACACCTTC.

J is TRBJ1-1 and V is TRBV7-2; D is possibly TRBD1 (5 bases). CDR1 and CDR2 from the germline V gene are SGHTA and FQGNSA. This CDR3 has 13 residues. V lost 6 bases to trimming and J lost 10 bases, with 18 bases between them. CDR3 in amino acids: CASSSSPGLRAFF. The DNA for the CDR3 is TGTGCCAGCAGTTCGAGCCCGGGACTTAGAGCTTTCTTT.

Here the CDR3 reads CASSQLRVGNTIYF. The DNA of the CDR3 is TGTGCCAGCAGCCAATTGCGGGTGGGGAACACCATATATTTT. The chain recombines TRBV14 with TRBJ1-3; D not certain. The V end was cut by 2 bases, the J end by 7 bases, with 12 bases between. The CDR3 consists of 14 residues. Per germline, CDR1 SGHDN and CDR2 FVKESK.

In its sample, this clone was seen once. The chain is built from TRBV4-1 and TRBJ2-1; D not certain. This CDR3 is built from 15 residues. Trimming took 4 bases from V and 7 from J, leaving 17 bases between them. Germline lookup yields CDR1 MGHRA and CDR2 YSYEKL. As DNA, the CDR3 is TGCGCCAGCAGCCCTGCGAACGCAGGTCCGAATGAGCAGTTCTTC. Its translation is CASSPANAGPNEQFF.

CDR3 DNA sequence: TGTGCCTGGACCATAGGGACTAGCGGGCCTAGCTCCTACAATGAGCAGTTCTTC. Translation: CAWTIGTSGPSSYNEQFF. The chain combines TRBV30 with TRBJ2-1; 12 bases align to TRBD2. With 4 bases clipped from V and 0 bases from J, the junction kept 10 bases outside the gene matches. The CDR3 is 18 residues long. Germline CDR1 and CDR2: GTSNPN and SVGIG (reference sequence). The full variable domain, in which reference TRBV30 and TRBJ2-1 provide the parts outside the CDR3, is SQTIHQWPATLVQPVGSPLSLECTVEGTSNPNLYWYRQAAGRGLQLLFYSVGIGQISSEVPQNLSASRPQDRQFILSSKKLLLSDSGFYLCAWTIGTSGPSSYNEQFFGPGTRLTVL.

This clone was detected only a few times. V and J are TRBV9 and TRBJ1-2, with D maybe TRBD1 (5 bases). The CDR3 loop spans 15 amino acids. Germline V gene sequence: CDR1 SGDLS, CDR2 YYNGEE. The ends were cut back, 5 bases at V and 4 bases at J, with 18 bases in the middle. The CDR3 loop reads CASSTDPQGFYGYTF. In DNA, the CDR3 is TGTGCCAGCAGTACCGATCCTCAGGGATTCTATGGCTACACCTTC. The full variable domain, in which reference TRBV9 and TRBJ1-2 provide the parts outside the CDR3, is DSGVTQTPKHLITATGQRVTLRCSPRSGDLSVYWYQQSLDQGLQFLIQYYNGEERAKGNILERFSAQQFPDLHSELNLSSLELGDSALYFCASSTDPQGFYGYTFGSGTRLTVV.

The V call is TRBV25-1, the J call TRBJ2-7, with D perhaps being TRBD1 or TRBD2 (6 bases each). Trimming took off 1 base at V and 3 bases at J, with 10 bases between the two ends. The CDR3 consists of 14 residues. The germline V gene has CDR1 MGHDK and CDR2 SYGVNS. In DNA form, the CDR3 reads TGTGCCAGCAGTGAATTGGAGGGGGGCTACGAGCAGTACTTC. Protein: CASSELEGGYEQYF.

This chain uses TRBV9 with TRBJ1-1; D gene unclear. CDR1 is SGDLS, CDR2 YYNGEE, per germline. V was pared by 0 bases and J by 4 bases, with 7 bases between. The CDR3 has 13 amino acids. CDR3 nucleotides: TGTGCCAGCAGCGTAGATCCGGGCACTGAAGCTTTCTTT. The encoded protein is CASSVDPGTEAFF.

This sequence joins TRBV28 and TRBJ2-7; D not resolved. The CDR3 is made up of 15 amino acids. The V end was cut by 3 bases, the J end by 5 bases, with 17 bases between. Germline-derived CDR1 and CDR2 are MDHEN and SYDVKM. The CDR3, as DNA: TGTGCCAGCAGTTTCGAAGGGCTATGGTTCCACGAGCAGTACTTC. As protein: CASSFEGLWFHEQYF.

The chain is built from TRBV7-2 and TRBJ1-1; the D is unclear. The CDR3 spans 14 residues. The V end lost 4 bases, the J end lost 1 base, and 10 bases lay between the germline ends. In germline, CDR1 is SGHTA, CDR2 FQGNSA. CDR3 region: CASSSPVRNTEAFF. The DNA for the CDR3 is TGTGCCAGCAGCTCGCCGGTGCGGAACACTGAAGCTTTCTTT.